This T cell receptor (beta chain) was recovered during a study of T cell responses to AZD1222 COVID-19 vaccine. Repertoires were generated with immunoSEQ multiplex PCR, while TCRdb's copy carries only in-frame clones and drops some. The data show tens of thousands of clones, over 70% seen once. Study-wide results and caveats: Donors were largely white British and mainly female; clonal diversity was possibly underestimated. Reportedly, nearly half the spike-specific TCRs target unmutated variant regions. Elevations in Spike-specific TCR breadth and depth followed administration of two AZD1222 doses.

Germline V gene sequence: CDR1 GTSNPN, CDR2 SVGIG (reference sequence). V lost 4 bases to trimming and J lost 10 bases; unmatched junction nucleotides: 20. The CDR3 extends over 16 amino acids. This clone was found a few times. Its specificity is not known. This rearrangement joins TRBV30 to TRBJ1-2; 8 nucleotides agree with TRBD1. The input for sequencing was peripheral blood, taken 28 days after the second AZD1222 dose. The TCR sequence derives from an adult who received the AZD1222 COVID-19 vaccine. The CDR3, as DNA: TGTGCCTGGACCGGATCGTGGACAGGGACCCTTGTTGTCTACACCTTC. It encodes CAWTGSWTGTLVVYTF.